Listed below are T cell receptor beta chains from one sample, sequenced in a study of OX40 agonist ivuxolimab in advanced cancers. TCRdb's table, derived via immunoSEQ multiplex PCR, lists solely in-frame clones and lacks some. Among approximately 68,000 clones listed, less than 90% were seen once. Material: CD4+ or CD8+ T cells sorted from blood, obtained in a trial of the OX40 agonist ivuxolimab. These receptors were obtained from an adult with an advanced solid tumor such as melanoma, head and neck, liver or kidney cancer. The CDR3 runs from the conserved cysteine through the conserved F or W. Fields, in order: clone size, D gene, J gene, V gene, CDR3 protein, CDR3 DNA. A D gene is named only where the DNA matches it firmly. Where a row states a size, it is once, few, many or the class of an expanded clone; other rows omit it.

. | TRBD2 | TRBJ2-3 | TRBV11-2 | CASSVTSGISTDTQYF | TGTGCCAGCAGCGTGACTAGCGGGATTAGCACAGATACGCAGTATTTT
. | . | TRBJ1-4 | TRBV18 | CASSPGFSNEKLFF | TGTGCCAGCTCACCAGGCTTCTCGAATGAAAAACTGTTTTTT
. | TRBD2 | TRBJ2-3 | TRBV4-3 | CASSQGRVAGSTDTQYF | TGCGCCAGCAGCCAAGGAAGGGTAGCGGGGAGCACAGATACGCAGTATTTT
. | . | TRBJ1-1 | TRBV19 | CASSIAGSTEAFF | TGTGCCAGTAGTATAGCGGGGAGCACTGAAGCTTTCTTT
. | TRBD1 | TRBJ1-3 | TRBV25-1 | CASSARQGPDSGNTIYF | TGTGCCAGCAGTGCAAGACAGGGCCCCGACTCTGGAAACACCATATATTTT
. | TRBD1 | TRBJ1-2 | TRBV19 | CATQRSAGGASYGYTF | TGTGCCACCCAAAGATCGGCAGGGGGCGCGAGCTATGGCTACACCTTC
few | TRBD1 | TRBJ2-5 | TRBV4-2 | CASSLGDSYQETQYF | TGTGCCAGCAGCCTTGGGGACAGCTACCAAGAGACCCAGTACTTC
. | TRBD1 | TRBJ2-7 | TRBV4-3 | CASSQSGTGRYEQYF | TGCGCCAGCAGCCAGTCCGGGACAGGGCGTTACGAGCAGTACTTC
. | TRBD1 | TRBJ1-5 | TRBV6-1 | CASSEHPGTGVGSNQPQHF | TGTGCCAGCAGTGAGCATCCGGGGACAGGGGTGGGTAGCAATCAGCCCCAGCATTTT
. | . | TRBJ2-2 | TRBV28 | CASSAGTYYTGELFF | TGTGCCAGCAGTGCCGGGACATACTACACCGGGGAGCTGTTTTTT
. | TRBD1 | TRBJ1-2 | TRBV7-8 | CASSLAEGAHGYTF | TGTGCCAGCAGCTTAGCTGAGGGGGCGCACGGCTACACCTTC
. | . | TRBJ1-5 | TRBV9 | CASSVDPGGLGNQPQHF | TGTGCCAGCAGCGTAGACCCGGGTGGCTTGGGCAATCAGCCCCAGCATTTT
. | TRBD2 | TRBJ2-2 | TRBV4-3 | CASSQVSGGAAGELFF | TGCGCCAGCAGCCAAGTGAGCGGGGGGGCCGCCGGGGAGCTGTTTTTT
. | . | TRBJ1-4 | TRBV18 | CASSPVEGEKLFF | TGTGCCAGCTCACCAGTTGAGGGTGAAAAACTGTTTTTT
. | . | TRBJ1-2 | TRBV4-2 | CASSQLVDYGYTF | TGTGCCAGCAGCCAACTTGTGGACTATGGCTACACCTTC
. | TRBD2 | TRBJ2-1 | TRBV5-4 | CASSLVSGRFSYNEQFF | TGTGCCAGCAGCTTGGTGAGCGGGAGGTTCTCCTACAATGAGCAGTTCTTC
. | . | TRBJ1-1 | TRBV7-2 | CASSLVGKMNTEAFF | TGTGCCAGCAGCTTAGTCGGGAAAATGAACACTGAAGCTTTCTTT
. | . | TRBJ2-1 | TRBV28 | CASSIGGSFYNEQFF | TGTGCCAGCAGTATAGGGGGGAGCTTCTACAATGAGCAGTTCTTC
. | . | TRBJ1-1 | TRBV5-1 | CASSPGSGRGTEAFF | TGCGCCAGCAGCCCGGGGTCCGGCCGGGGCACTGAAGCTTTCTTT
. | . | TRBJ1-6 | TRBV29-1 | CSVGEGRENSPLHF | TGCAGCGTGGGTGAGGGCAGGGAAAATTCACCCCTCCACTTT
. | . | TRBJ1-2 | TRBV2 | CASSEALRTARGYTF | TGTGCCAGCAGTGAAGCGCTTCGGACCGCCAGAGGCTACACCTTC
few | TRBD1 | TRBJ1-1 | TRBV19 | CASSEGTGGVNTEAFF | TGTGCCAGTAGTGAAGGGACAGGGGGCGTGAACACTGAAGCTTTCTTT
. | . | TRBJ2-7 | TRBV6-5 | CASNAGTQVWRAYF | TGTGCCAGCAACGCCGGGACCCAGGTCTGGCGCGCGTACTTC
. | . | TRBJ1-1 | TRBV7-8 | CASSSFLDTEAFF | TGTGCCAGCAGCTCCTTCCTGGACACTGAAGCTTTCTTT
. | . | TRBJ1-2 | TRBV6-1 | CASSGRANYGYTF | TGTGCCAGCAGTGGACGGGCTAACTATGGCTACACCTTC
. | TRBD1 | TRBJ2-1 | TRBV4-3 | CASSQVGRQGYNEQFF | TGCGCCAGCAGCCAAGTGGGACGACAGGGGTACAATGAGCAGTTCTTC
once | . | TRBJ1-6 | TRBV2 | CASSEEYRTRYSPLHF | TGTGCCAGCAGTGAAGAGTACAGGACCCGGTATTCACCCCTCCACTTT
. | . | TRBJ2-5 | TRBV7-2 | CASSGTRETQYF | TGTGCCAGCAGCGGGACAAGAGAGACCCAGTACTTC
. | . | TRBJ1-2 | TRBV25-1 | CASSEQRRGEGYTF | TGTGCCAGCAGTGAACAACGCAGGGGAGAGGGCTACACCTTC
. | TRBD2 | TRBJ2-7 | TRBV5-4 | CASSPWSGGQYEQYF | TGTGCCAGCAGCCCCTGGAGCGGGGGGCAATACGAGCAGTACTTC
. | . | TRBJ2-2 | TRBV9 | CASSRVGQGTGELFF | TGTGCCAGCAGCCGCGTAGGCCAAGGCACCGGGGAGCTGTTTTTT
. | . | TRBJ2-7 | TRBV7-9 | CASSSSGFYEQYF | TGTGCCAGCAGCTCCAGCGGGTTTTACGAGCAGTACTTC
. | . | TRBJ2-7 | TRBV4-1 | CASSPGGVTAYEQYF | TGCGCCAGCAGCCCAGGAGGGGTCACAGCCTACGAGCAGTACTTC
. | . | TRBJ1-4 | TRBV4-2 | CASSQPIGGEDEKLFF | TGTGCCAGCAGCCAACCTATTGGGGGCGAGGATGAAAAACTGTTTTTT
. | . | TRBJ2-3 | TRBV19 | CASSMVDFGRIGSDTQYF | TGTGCCAGTAGTATGGTGGATTTCGGACGCATTGGTTCCGATACGCAGTATTTT
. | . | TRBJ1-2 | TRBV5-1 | CASSSSGWGGYGYTF | TGCGCCAGCAGCTCATCTGGGTGGGGTGGCTATGGCTACACCTTC
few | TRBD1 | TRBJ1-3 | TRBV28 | CASSRGGRGLSGNTIYF | TGTGCCAGCAGCCGGGGGGGCAGGGGGCTCTCTGGAAACACCATATATTTT
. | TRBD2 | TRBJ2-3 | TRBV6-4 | CASSETTSGGYTDTQYF | TGTGCCAGCAGTGAGACGACTAGCGGGGGTTACACAGATACGCAGTATTTT
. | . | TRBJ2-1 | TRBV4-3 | CASSHPTGEQFF | TGCGCCAGCAGCCACCCTACAGGTGAGCAGTTCTTC
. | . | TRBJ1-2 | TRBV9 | CASSPRIGRGYGYTF | TGTGCCAGCAGCCCACGTATCGGCAGGGGCTATGGCTACACCTTC
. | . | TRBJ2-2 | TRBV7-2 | CASSSPGHGTGELFF | TGTGCCAGCAGCTCGCCAGGGCACGGCACCGGGGAGCTGTTTTTT
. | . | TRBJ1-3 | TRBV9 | CASSQAGTLNTIYF | TGTGCCAGCAGCCAGGCCGGGACATTAAACACCATATATTTT
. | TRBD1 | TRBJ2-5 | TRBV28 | CASSRGGQMETQYF | TGTGCCAGCAGTCGAGGGGGCCAGATGGAGACCCAGTACTTC
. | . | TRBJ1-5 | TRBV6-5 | CASSYYGGDQPQHF | TGTGCCAGCAGTTACTATGGGGGGGACCAGCCCCAGCATTTT
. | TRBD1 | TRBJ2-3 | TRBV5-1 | CASSSRDRGQDTQYF | TGCGCCAGCAGCTCGCGGGACAGGGGGCAAGATACGCAGTATTTT
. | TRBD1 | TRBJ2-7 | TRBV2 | CASATGGSYEQYF | TGTGCCAGCGCGACAGGGGGCTCCTACGAGCAGTACTTC
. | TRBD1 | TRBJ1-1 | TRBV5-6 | CASSLAGQGATEAFF | TGTGCCAGCAGCTTGGCCGGTCAGGGGGCGACTGAAGCTTTCTTT
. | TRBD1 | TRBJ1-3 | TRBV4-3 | CASSSGQEGNTIYF | TGCGCCAGCAGCTCCGGACAGGAAGGAAACACCATATATTTT
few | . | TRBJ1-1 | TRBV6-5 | CASGVGIRNTEAFF | TGTGCCAGCGGGGTGGGTATCCGGAACACTGAAGCTTTCTTT
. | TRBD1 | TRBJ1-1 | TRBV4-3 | CASSQLTGGNTEAFF | TGCGCCAGCAGCCAGCTGACAGGGGGGAACACTGAAGCTTTCTTT
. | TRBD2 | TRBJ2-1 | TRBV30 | CAWKRTSWMDEQFF | TGTGCCTGGAAGAGGACTAGCTGGATGGATGAGCAGTTCTTC
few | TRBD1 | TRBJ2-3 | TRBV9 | CASSVEGTGASDTQYF | TGTGCCAGCAGCGTAGAGGGGACAGGGGCCTCAGATACGCAGTATTTT
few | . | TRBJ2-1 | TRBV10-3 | CAISESNINNEQFF | TGTGCCATCAGTGAGTCGAACATAAACAATGAGCAGTTCTTC
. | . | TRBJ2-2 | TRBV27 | CASIKRVGTGELFF | TGTGCCAGCATCAAGAGGGTGGGGACCGGGGAGCTGTTTTTT